Following are 8 T cell receptor beta chains from one sample sequenced in a study of CD8 T cells in Susac syndrome. Reverse transcription used roughly 0.5 to 1 ug RNA and random hexamers. Via MiXCR, TCRdb re-called the immunoSEQ multiplex PCR reads, giving one row per CDR3 protein. The sample carries about 300,000 distinct CDR3 sequences, around 90% recorded once. What was sequenced was CD4+ T cells from PBMCs. These receptor sequences come from a human donor with multiple sclerosis.

The chain recombines TRBV7-3 with TRBJ2-3, with 7 bases identical to TRBD2. Germline CDR1 reads SGHTA; CDR2 reads FQGTGA. Trimming removed 5 bases from V and 2 bases from J; junction bases left unmatched: 13. CDR3 size: 17 residues. The CDR3 is CASSPSGLRDATDTQYF. CDR3 nucleotide sequence: TGTGCCAGCAGCCCCTCGGGACTAAGAGACGCCACAGATACGCAGTATTTT. Together with reference TRBV7-3 and TRBJ2-3, the CDR3 gives the full variable domain: GAGVSQTPSNKVTEKGKYVELRCDPISGHTALYWYRQSLGQGPEFLIYFQGTGAADDSGLPNDRFFAVRPEGSVSTLKIQRTERGDSAVYLCASSPSGLRDATDTQYFGPGTRLTVL.

V gene TRBV12-3 or TRBV12-4 combines with J gene TRBJ2-3; 8 nucleotides line up with TRBD2. CDR3 length equals 16 residues. V gave up 5 bases and J gave up 0 bases; unmatched junction bases: 7. The CDR3 region has the DNA TGTGCCAGCAGTCCCCCTCCTAGCGGGAGCACAGATACGCAGTATTTT. Translated: CASSPPPSGSTDTQYF.

This rearrangement joins TRBV9 to TRBJ2-5; the D is unclear. Germline V gives CDR1 SGDLS, CDR2 YYNGEE. The germline V and J ends were trimmed by 4 bases and 1 base, with 14 bases remaining between them. The CDR3 is 15 amino acids. DNA for the CDR3: TGTGCCAGCAGCCCGAGCCGGGCCCCCCAAGAGACCCAGTACTTC. This gives the protein CASSPSRAPQETQYF.

This rearrangement joins TRBV18 to TRBJ2-7; a possible D gene is TRBD2 (6 bases). Germline loops: CDR1 KGHSH, CDR2 LQKENI. The V gene lost 3 bases and the J gene lost 2 bases, with 11 bases spanning the gap. This CDR3 is 14 amino acids long. The chain's CDR3 is CASSPRGSAYEQYF. The CDR3 coding sequence is TGTGCCAGCTCACCCCGGGGGAGCGCCTACGAGCAGTACTTC.

V gene TRBV13 combines with J gene TRBJ1-6; TRBD1 might be the D (6 bases). Trimming removed 3 bases at V and 9 bases at J, with 15 bases between. The CDR3 covers 15 residues. From germline, CDR1 is PRHDT and CDR2 FYEKMQ (reference sequence). CDR3 residues: CASSFGGFVSSPLHF. CDR3 in DNA: TGTGCCAGCAGCTTCGGGGGCTTCGTCAGTTCACCCCTCCACTTT. The entire variable domain, with the rest obtained from reference TRBV13 and TRBJ1-6, is as follows: AAGVIQSPRHLIKEKRETATLKCYPIPRHDTVYWYQQGPGQDPQFLISFYEKMQSDKGSIPDRFSAQQFSDYHSELNMSSLELGDSALYFCASSFGGFVSSPLHFGNGTRLTVT.

V and J are TRBV2 and TRBJ2-7; 9 bases fit TRBD2. From germline, CDR1 is SNHLY and CDR2 FYNNEI. V was clipped by 6 bases and J by 5 bases; unmatched bases: 5. The CDR3 is made up of 13 amino acids. The CDR3 loop reads CASRRTSVNEQYF. The CDR3 DNA follows: TGTGCCAGCAGGAGGACTAGCGTGAACGAGCAGTACTTC.

The gene calls are TRBV9 and TRBJ1-2; 8 nucleotides line up with TRBD1. Germline V gives CDR1 SGDLS, CDR2 YYNGEE. The CDR3 runs 15 residues. J was trimmed by 4 bases and V by 2 bases; bases with no gene match: 7. The CDR3 here is CASSVGTGSSYGYTF. CDR3 sequence (DNA): TGTGCCAGCAGCGTCGGGACAGGCTCCTCCTATGGCTACACCTTC.

CDR3 residues: CAWSTGGRYEQFF. The DNA of the CDR3 is TGTGCCTGGAGTACAGGGGGGAGATACGAGCAGTTCTTC. The chain links TRBV30 to TRBJ2-1; 8 bases line up with TRBD1. V lost 2 bases and J lost 10; bases outside the gene matches: 7. The CDR3 is 13 residues long. The V gene's germline CDR1 is GTSNPN and CDR2 SVGIG (reference sequence).